This paragraph reports one T cell receptor (beta chain). Its antigen is still unknown. One base away there is no much larger clone; base qualities are not given. The twin pairs came from the European Cystic Fibrosis Twin and Sibling Study Cohort, which recruited patients from over 150 CF clinics across 14 European countries. Zygosity and CFTR genotype were verified in-house, with zygosity tested by multiplex PCR of nine short tandem repeat loci. Peripheral blood was sampled from each twin, with clinical parameters recorded on the day of blood sampling. Genomic DNA was isolated from peripheral blood cells with phenol/chloroform and kept in TE buffer at 4 degrees C. The entry originates in a study of monozygotic twins with cystic fibrosis (dated by TCRdb to the early 2020s). Study-level background: Barcoded libraries were prepared with around 15 PCR cycles from roughly 3 micrograms of fragmented DNA. The study compared TCR beta repertoires within and between 16 monozygotic twin pairs with cystic fibrosis to assess genetic influence on V and J gene usage. The cohort included ten female and six male twin pairs, mostly children and adolescents, aged about 2.0 to 36.4 years with a median of 9.1 years. Twins were ranked among 1,000 to 1,300 cohort participants for weight-for-height and FEVPerc (FEV1 disease centile) at the day of blood sampling. Data for three of the twin pairs had been reported previously in another context.

Results the study describes overall, beyond this receptor: Simpson clonality was found to be generally low (median about 0.009), suggesting a naive-dominated repertoire, although higher clonality was observed in the most severely affected patients. The cohort was small, and no association was found between shared CDR3 numbers and age, concordance or disease severity. Sharing of nucleotide-identical clonotypes was significantly greater within monozygotic CF twin pairs than between unrelated CF individuals (P = 0.000026, Mann-Whitney). The greatest similarity to the co-twin was observed for V gene usage in 13 of 16 pairs and for J usage in 8 of 16 pairs, which suggested genetic constraints.

TCR beta CDR3 regions were amplified by multiplex PCR with the immunoSEQ immune profiling system according to the manufacturer's instructions. An Illumina NextSeq system was used to carry out the sequencing. As for how the authors treated the data: The immunoSEQ Analyzer platform handled processing of the sequence data, and clonality was calculated by taking the square root of Simpson's index of productive rearrangements. Jensen-Shannon distance served as the measure of similarity in V and J usage, while OLGA was used to compute CDR3 generation probabilities. Shared CDR3 sequences were searched against the immuneACCESS database (August 2020) and VDJdb (December 2020). TCRdb obtained this table from immuneACCESS and retained in-frame rearrangements with V and J assigned. These tables miss some clones; where compared with another copy, unresolved V genes account for less than half of the shortfall, and the remainder is unexplained. V and J calls plus clone size are reproduced from that table; the DNA served to infer D and trimming. The sample contains more than 9,500 clones, 75% to 85% of them found a single time. The ten largest clonotypes hold approximately 0.54% of the sample.

Relative to germline, V is missing 6 bases and J is missing 6 bases, with 8 bases of the junction outside any gene match. The germline V gene (reference sequence) yields LNHDA for CDR1 and SQIVND for CDR2. Inclusive of the bounding cysteine and phenylalanine, the CDR3 is 14 residues long. The DNA shown is the 42-base CDR3, in frame from base 1. The sequence is built from TRBV19 and TRBJ2-3; 8 bases in between match TRBD1. The TCR was taken from a man aged 18 to 30 with cystic fibrosis. The specimen was blood. The nucleotide sequence is given as TGTGCCAGTAGGAAAGGACAGGGTAAGGATACGCAGTATTTT. Its translation is CASRKGQGKDTQYF.